The 10 T cell receptor beta chains reported below all come from one sample, sequenced in a study of cytomegalovirus exposure and HLA in healthy donors (dated by TCRdb to 2016 to 2017). Libraries came from the immunoSEQ multiplex PCR assay. For the multiplex PCR, a mixture combining 60 forward primers for TCR Vbeta segments and 13 reverse primers for TCR Jbeta segments was used. Sourced from immuneACCESS, this table was stored by TCRdb with only in-frame sequences that have V and J called. A share of the clones is absent; for the studies checked, an unresolved V gene accounts for under half, and the remainder has no known explanation. The data table for this sample lists fewer than 200,000 clones. The ten top clones hold 6.5% of the sample. The sample was PBMCs. These receptor sequences come from a man aged 25-40 years in good health and CMV-seronegative.

This chain uses TRBV7-9 with TRBJ2-5, with a weak D call TRBD1 (6 bases). Per germline, CDR1 SEHNR and CDR2 FQNEAQ (reference sequence). The CDR3 runs 13 residues. V was cut by 4 bases and J by 4 bases, with 10 bases left in between. CDR3 nucleotides: TGTGCCAGCAGCTCAGACAGGACAGAGACCCAGTACTTC. Its translation: CASSSDRTETQYF.

The chain employs TRBV25-1 and TRBJ2-7; 7 positions agree with TRBD1. Germline V gives CDR1 MGHDK, CDR2 SYGVNS. The length of the CDR3 is 16 residues. The V segment lost 3 bases and the J segment 7 bases; nucleotides outside the gene matches: 15. CDR3 residues: CASSDDRETRLGEQYF. CDR3 in DNA: TGTGCCAGCAGTGACGACAGGGAAACCCGACTTGGAGAGCAGTACTTC.

CDR3 region: CASSGGSNYGYTF. DNA of the CDR3: TGTGCCAGCTCAGGGGGCTCTAACTATGGCTACACCTTC. V gene TRBV10-3 combines with J gene TRBJ1-2; 8 bases are a match to TRBD1. Per germline, CDR1 ENHRY and CDR2 SYGVKD. This CDR3 is 13 amino acids long. The V and J ends lost 10 bases and 0 bases, in that order; junction bases with no gene match: 4.

Here the CDR3 DNA reads TGTGCCAGTAGTGTAGTGGGAGGGCCTTTCAATGAGCAGTTCTTC. It translates to CASSVVGGPFNEQFF. The rearrangement joins TRBV19 to TRBJ2-1; 7 positions agree with TRBD2. The germline V gene encodes CDR1 LNHDA and CDR2 SQIVND (reference sequence). Trimming took 5 bases from V and 6 from J; bases not matched to a gene: 10. There are 15 residues in the CDR3.

The chain has TRBV20-1 and TRBJ2-5, with 7 bases that match TRBD1. Judging by the DNA end, TRBJ2-7 fits better; the J call may be wrong. Germline V gene data show CDR1 as DFQATT and CDR2 as SNEGSKA (reference sequence). The CDR3 covers 11 residues. Here the CDR3 reads CSALTGPEQYF. The CDR3 DNA reads as TGCAGTGCTTTGACAGGGCCCGAGCAGTACTTC.

V and J are TRBV7-8 and TRBJ2-1; 7 bases match TRBD2. This CDR3 comprises 18 residues. Germline V gene data show CDR1 as SGHVS and CDR2 as FQNEAQ. J was trimmed by 5 bases and V by 1 base; bases with no gene match: 14. The CDR3 loop is CASSLVELVVGTNNEQFF. CDR3 nucleotide sequence: TGTGCCAGCAGCTTAGTAGAGCTTGTTGTGGGGACTAACAATGAGCAGTTCTTC. The variable domain in full, with the rest retrieved from reference TRBV7-8 and TRBJ2-1, is GAGVSQSPRYKVAKRGQDVALRCDPISGHVSLFWYQQALGQGPEFLTYFQNEAQLDKSGLPSDRFFAERPEGSVSTLKIQRTQQEDSAVYLCASSLVELVVGTNNEQFFGPGTRLTVL.

The chain carries TRBV18 and TRBJ2-1; maybe TRBD2 (5 bases). Trimming removed 1 base from V and 8 bases from J, with 18 bases in between. Germline V gene sequence: CDR1 KGHSH, CDR2 LQKENI. This CDR3 region has 16 residues. This CDR3 reads CASSPLGDLVWDEQFF. The CDR3 DNA sequence: TGTGCCAGCTCACCACTCGGGGATTTGGTTTGGGATGAGCAGTTCTTC.

The chain is built from TRBV4-1 and TRBJ2-3, with 11 bases lining up with TRBD2. This CDR3 has 16 residues. Germline CDR1 and CDR2: MGHRA and YSYEKL. With V trimmed by 3 bases and J by 4 bases, 6 bases remained unmatched. The DNA of the CDR3 is TGCGCCAGCAGCCACCGTACTAGCGGGGGTCCAGATACGCAGTATTTT. Its translation: CASSHRTSGGPDTQYF.

This chain links TRBV19 with TRBJ2-1, with 9 bases that match TRBD1. Germline loops: CDR1 LNHDA, CDR2 SQIVND (reference sequence). V lost 0 bases, J lost 3 bases, and 9 bases stayed unmatched. CDR3 length: 18 amino acids. The CDR3 DNA is TGTGCCAGTAGTATAGACGGACAGGGGCGCAGACGCTACAATGAGCAGTTCTTC. This gives the protein CASSIDGQGRRRYNEQFF.

This chain uses TRBV18 with TRBJ1-6; 7 positions agree with TRBD1. Germline CDR1 reads KGHSH; CDR2 reads LQKENI. The V and J ends lost 1 base and 4 bases, in that order; junction bases with no gene match: 7. The CDR3 extends over 17 amino acids. CDR3 sequence (DNA): TGTGCCAGCTCACCACGACAGGGAACGAATTATAATTCACCCCTCCACTTT. Translated: CASSPRQGTNYNSPLHF. The full variable domain, in which reference TRBV18 and TRBJ1-6 provide the parts outside the CDR3, is NAGVMQNPRHLVRRRGQEARLRCSPMKGHSHVYWYRQLPEEGLKFMVYLQKENIIDESGMPKERFSAEFPKEGPSILRIQQVVRGDSAAYFCASSPRQGTNYNSPLHFGNGTRLTVT.